These T cell receptor beta chains were read from a single sample in a study of T cells in Graves' hyperthyroidism and ophthalmopathy. TCRdb re-called the multiplex PCR reads through MiXCR, storing one row per CDR3 protein. This table holds approximately 700,000 distinct CDR3 sequences, just under 45% found once. Sequenced input: peripheral blood or thyroid tissue (not recorded which). The receptors stem from an adult man with Graves' disease, either hyperthyroidism or ophthalmopathy (not recorded which). CDR3s include the opening cysteine and the closing phenylalanine or tryptophan. Each record gives: J gene, V gene, CDR3 length, D gene, clone size, CDR3 DNA, CDR3 protein. A D gene is named only where the DNA matches it firmly. Not all rows give a size; the values are once, few, many and, for expanded clones, a class.

TRBJ1-1	TRBV7-6	14	NA	NA	TGTGCCAGCAGTTCCGGGCCTTTGAACACTGAAGCTTTCTTT	CASSSGPLNTEAFF
TRBJ2-3	TRBV15	13	NA	NA	TGTGCCACCAGCAGAGATTCGCGAGATACGCAGTATTTT	CATSRDSRDTQYF
TRBJ1-2	TRBV19	16	TRBD1	few	TGTGCCAGTACCTCAGGCCCGGGACAGGGGCACTATGGCTACACCTTC	CASTSGPGQGHYGYTF
TRBJ2-2	TRBV7-3	15	NA	NA	TGTGCCAGCAGCTTAATGACAGGGACTTCCGGGGAGCTGTTTTTT	CASSLMTGTSGELFF
TRBJ1-4	TRBV15	15	TRBD1	many	TGTGCCACCAGCAGGGACCAGGGGGCGCAAGAAAAACTGTTTTTT	CATSRDQGAQEKLFF
TRBJ2-3	TRBV2	11	NA	NA	TGTGCCAGCAAGTTTGAGGGCGGGCAGTATTTT	CASKFEGGQYF
TRBJ1-6	TRBV25-1	15	TRBD1	NA	TGTGCCAGCAGTGAGGTAGGGGGCTATGATTCACCCCTCCACTTT	CASSEVGGYDSPLHF
TRBJ1-2	TRBV10-2	16	NA	many	TGCGCCAGCAGTGAGTCGATGGACGCATCCATGGGTGGCTACACCTTC	CASSESMDASMGGYTF
TRBJ1-2	TRBV5-1	16	TRBD1	NA	TGCGCCAGCAGCGTCGGGACAGGGATCTTGGACTATGGCTACACCTTC	CASSVGTGILDYGYTF
TRBJ1-2	TRBV7-9	16	TRBD1	NA	TGTGCCAGCAGCTCCACTGCCGGGACAGGGGGCGGTGGCTACACCTTC	CASSSTAGTGGGGYTF
TRBJ2-3	TRBV6-5	16	NA	NA	TGTGCCAGCAGTTACACCGGGACGGTGAGCACAGATACGCAGTATTTT	CASSYTGTVSTDTQYF
TRBJ2-7	TRBV7-8	18	NA	few	TGTGCCAGCAGCTTAGAAGGCCTCGGTGGCGGGAACGCCTACGAGCAGTACTTC	CASSLEGLGGGNAYEQYF
TRBJ1-1	TRBV29-1	11	NA	NA	TGCAGCTTGGCGACGAACACTGAAGCTTTCTTT	CSLATNTEAFF
TRBJ2-7	TRBV10-3	13	TRBD1	many	TGTGCCATCAAGGGACAGGGCGACCACGAGCAGTACTTC	CAIKGQGDHEQYF
TRBJ1-1	TRBV7-9	14	NA	NA	TGTGCCAGCAGCTTAGGACCCTCATCTTATGAAGCTTTCTTT	CASSLGPSSYEAFF
TRBJ1-2	TRBV24-1	12	NA	NA	TGTGCTAGAGTTCCGGGGAACTATGGCTACACCTTC	CARVPGNYGYTF
TRBJ2-2	TRBV10-3	14	NA	many	TGTGCCATCAGTGAACTAGATTCGGCCGGGGAGCTGTTTTTT	CAISELDSAGELFF
TRBJ1-1	TRBV25-1	13	NA	NA	TGTGCCAGCAGTTACCCCTACGGGACTGAAGCTTTCTTT	CASSYPYGTEAFF
TRBJ2-7	TRBV25-1	14	NA	NA	TGCGCCAGCAGCTTCGGCGGGGGCTCCTACAAGCAGTACTTC	CASSFGGGSYKQYF
TRBJ1-2	TRBV5-1	16	TRBD1	NA	TGCGCCAGCAGCTTGGGGACAGGGGTAGACAACTATGGCTACACCTTC	CASSLGTGVDNYGYTF
TRBJ1-1	TRBV19	17	TRBD1	few	TGTGCCAGTAGTAAACTCGCAGGGGGCGTGAGGAACACTGAAGCTTTCTTT	CASSKLAGGVRNTEAFF
TRBJ1-5	TRBV10-3	11	NA	NA	TGTGCCAGCTTTATGAATCAGCCCCAGCATTTT	CASFMNQPQHF
TRBJ1-4	TRBV14	15	NA	NA	TGTGCCAGCAGCCAAGAAGTTGCAACTAATGAAAAACTGTTTTTT	CASSQEVATNEKLFF
TRBJ1-5	TRBV12-3/TRBV12-4	16	NA	NA	TGTGCCAGCAGTTTGGTTGTTGGTTTGGGGCGTCAGCCCCAGCATTTT	CASSLVVGLGRQPQHF
TRBJ1-5	TRBV2	15	NA	many	TGTGCCAGCAGTGACCTACAGGGAGAGGATCAGCCCCAGCATTTT	CASSDLQGEDQPQHF
TRBJ2-7	TRBV20-1	11	NA	few	TGCAGTGCTAGCCTAACGGGCGAGCAGTACTTC	CSASLTGEQYF
TRBJ1-5	TRBV7-9	16	NA	many	TGTGCCAGCAGCTCGAGCCGCGGACAGAGCAATCAGCCCCAGCATTTT	CASSSSRGQSNQPQHF
TRBJ2-5	TRBV7-8	12	NA	NA	TGTGCCAGCAGTTTCCCCGTGGGGTCCCAGTACTTC	CASSFPVGSQYF
TRBJ2-7	TRBV7-8	13	TRBD2	many	TGTGCCAGCAGCTTATCACGGGGGGACGAGCAGTACTTC	CASSLSRGDEQYF
TRBJ1-2	TRBV7-8	15	TRBD1	few	TGTGCCAGCAGCCATAGTCCGGGACAGCATTTTGGCTACACCTTC	CASSHSPGQHFGYTF
TRBJ1-1	TRBV20-1	13	NA	NA	TGCAGTGCTAGACGGATCAGGGACACTGAAGCTTTCTTT	CSARRIRDTEAFF
TRBJ2-2	TRBV12-3/TRBV12-4	14	NA	many	TGTGCCAGCAGCTTACGGGGGAACACCGGGGAGCTGTTTTTT	CASSLRGNTGELFF
TRBJ1-5	TRBV14	16	NA	NA	TGTGCCAGCAGCCTGAAACAGGGTGGGAGCAATCAGCCCCAGCATTTT	CASSLKQGGSNQPQHF
TRBJ1-2	TRBV9	15	NA	many	TGTGCCAGCAGCGTAGGATGGAGGGGCAACTATGGCTACACCTTC	CASSVGWRGNYGYTF
TRBJ1-1	TRBV2	12	NA	few	TGTGCAGCCCGGGGTTTGACCACTGAAGCTTTCTTT	CAARGLTTEAFF
TRBJ1-1	TRBV29-1	14	NA	NA	TGCAGCGTTGTATCCCAACTCGAGAACACTGAAGCTTTCTTT	CSVVSQLENTEAFF
TRBJ1-5	TRBV12-3/TRBV12-4	16	TRBD1	NA	TGTGCCAGCAGCCACGGGACAGGGTATAGCAATCAGCCCCAGCATTTT	CASSHGTGYSNQPQHF
TRBJ1-2	TRBV29-1	18	NA	many	TGCAGCGTTGAAGATCTGGCCCGTTTTACGGGGAGAAACTATGGCTACACCTTC	CSVEDLARFTGRNYGYTF
TRBJ1-2	TRBV5-1	14	NA	few	TGCGCCAGCAGCCATTCCTCTCAGAACTATGGCTACACCTTC	CASSHSSQNYGYTF
TRBJ1-5	TRBV7-2	17	TRBD1	NA	TGTGCCAGCAGCAAAGCGGCCGGGACAGGGGTTATTCAGCCCCAGCATTTT	CASSKAAGTGVIQPQHF